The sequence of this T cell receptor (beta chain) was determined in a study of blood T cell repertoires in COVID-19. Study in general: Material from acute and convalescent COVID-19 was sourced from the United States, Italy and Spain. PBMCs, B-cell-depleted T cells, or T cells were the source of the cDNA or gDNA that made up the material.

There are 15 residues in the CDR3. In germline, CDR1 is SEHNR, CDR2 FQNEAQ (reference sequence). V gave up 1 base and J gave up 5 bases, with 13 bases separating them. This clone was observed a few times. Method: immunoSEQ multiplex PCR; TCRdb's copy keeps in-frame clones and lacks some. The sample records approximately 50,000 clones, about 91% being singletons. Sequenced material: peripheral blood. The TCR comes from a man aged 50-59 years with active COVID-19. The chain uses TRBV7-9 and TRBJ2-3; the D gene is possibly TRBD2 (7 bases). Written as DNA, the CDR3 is TGTGCCAGCAGCTTAGATGCGGGGGCAGTAGATACGCAGTATTTT. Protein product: CASSLDAGAVDTQYF.